This TCR beta chain was identified in a study of CD8+ T cells in alopecia areata. The CDR3 is made up of 15 amino acids. CDR1 SGHDT and CDR2 YYEEEE come from the germline V gene. V shed 4 bases and J 7 bases; nucleotides not matched to a gene: 6. Study-wide results and caveats: Scalp samples also yield sequences from resident alphabeta T cells of normal skin. Clonality exceeded that of normal scalp in lesional scalp, most notably in alopecia totalis/universalis. Clarity of TCR sharing across patients fell short of that in mice, possibly HLA-related.

Comments on this clone: The target antigen is unknown.

Sequencing templates came from extracted RNA that was reverse transcribed into cDNA. TCRdb's copy holds only in-frame clones and misses some; the assay was immunoSEQ multiplex PCR. In the table there are some 200,000 clones, 45% to 70% of which are singletons. The J gene is TRBJ2-1, the V gene TRBV5-6, with 12 nucleotides matching TRBD1. The sequenced material came from CD8+ T cells sorted from blood. This receptor was obtained from a human donor in good health. CDR3 bases: TGTGCCAGCAGCCCCGGGACAGGGGGCTTAAATGAGCAGTTCTTC. This sequence encodes CASSPGTGGLNEQFF.